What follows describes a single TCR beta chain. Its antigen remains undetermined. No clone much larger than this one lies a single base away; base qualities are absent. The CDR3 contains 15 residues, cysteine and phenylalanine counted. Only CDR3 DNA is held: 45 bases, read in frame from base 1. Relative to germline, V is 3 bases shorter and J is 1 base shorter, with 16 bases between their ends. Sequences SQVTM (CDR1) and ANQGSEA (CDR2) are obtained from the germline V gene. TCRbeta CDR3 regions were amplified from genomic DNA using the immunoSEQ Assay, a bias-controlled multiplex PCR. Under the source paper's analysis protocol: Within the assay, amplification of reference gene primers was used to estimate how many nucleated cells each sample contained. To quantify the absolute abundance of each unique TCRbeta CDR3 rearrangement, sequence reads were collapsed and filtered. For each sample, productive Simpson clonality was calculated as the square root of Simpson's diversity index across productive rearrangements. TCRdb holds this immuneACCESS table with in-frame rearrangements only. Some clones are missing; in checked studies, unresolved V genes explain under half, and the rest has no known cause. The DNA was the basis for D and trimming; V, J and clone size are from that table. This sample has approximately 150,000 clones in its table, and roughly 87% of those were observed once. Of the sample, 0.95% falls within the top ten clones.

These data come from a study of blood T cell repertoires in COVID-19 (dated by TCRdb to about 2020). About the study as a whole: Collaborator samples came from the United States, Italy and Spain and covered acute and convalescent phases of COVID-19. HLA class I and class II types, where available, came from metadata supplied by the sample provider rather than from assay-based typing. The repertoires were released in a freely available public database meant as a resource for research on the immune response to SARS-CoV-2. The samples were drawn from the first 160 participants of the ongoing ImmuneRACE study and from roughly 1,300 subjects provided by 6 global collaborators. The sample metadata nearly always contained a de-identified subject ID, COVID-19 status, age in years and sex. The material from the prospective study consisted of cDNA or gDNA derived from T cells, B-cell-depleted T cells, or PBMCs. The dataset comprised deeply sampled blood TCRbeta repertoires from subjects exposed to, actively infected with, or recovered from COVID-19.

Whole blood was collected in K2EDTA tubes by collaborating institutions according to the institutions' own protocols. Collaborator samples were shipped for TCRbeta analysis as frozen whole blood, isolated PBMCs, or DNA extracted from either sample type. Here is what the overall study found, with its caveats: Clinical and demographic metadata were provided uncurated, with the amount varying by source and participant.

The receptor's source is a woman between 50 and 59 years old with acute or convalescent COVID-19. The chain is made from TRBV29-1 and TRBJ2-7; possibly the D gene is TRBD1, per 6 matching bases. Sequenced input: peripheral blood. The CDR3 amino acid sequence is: CSVESARGGSYEQYF. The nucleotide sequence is TGCAGCGTTGAGTCGGCCAGGGGTGGATCCTACGAGCAGTACTTC.